A selection of T cell receptor beta chains follows, all from one sample in a study of blood T cell repertoires in COVID-19. TCRdb's table, derived via immunoSEQ multiplex PCR, lists solely in-frame clones and lacks some. The data contain under 150,000 clones, about four fifths of them singletons. Sequenced material: peripheral blood. These receptors originate from a woman aged 60-75 years with active or convalescent COVID-19. Each CDR3 is given with its conserved first and last residue. Each record gives: clone size, J gene, D gene, V gene, CDR3 protein, CDR3 DNA. A D gene is named only where the DNA matches it firmly. A clone size is listed for some rows: how often the clone was seen (once, few, many), or a class if it is expanded.

clone size: once; J gene: TRBJ1-2; D gene: TRBD1; V gene: TRBV29-1; CDR3 protein: CSAGTGYGYTF; CDR3 DNA: TGCAGCGCAGGGACAGGATATGGCTACACCTTC
clone size: few; J gene: TRBJ1-1; D gene: TRBD1; V gene: TRBV5-1; CDR3 protein: CASSPRQGDTEAFF; CDR3 DNA: TGCGCCAGCAGCCCCCGACAGGGGGACACTGAAGCTTTCTTT
clone size: -; J gene: TRBJ2-5; D gene: TRBD2; V gene: TRBV4-3; CDR3 protein: CASSQDAGLAQETQYF; CDR3 DNA: TGCGCCAGCAGCCAAGATGCCGGACTAGCACAAGAGACCCAGTACTTC
clone size: -; J gene: TRBJ1-2; D gene: TRBD1; V gene: TRBV7-2; CDR3 protein: CASSRTGGHYGYTF; CDR3 DNA: TGTGCCAGCAGCAGGACAGGGGGTCACTATGGCTACACCTTC
clone size: -; J gene: TRBJ2-2; D gene: TRBD2; V gene: TRBV3-1/TRBV3-2; CDR3 protein: CASSLMTSRNTGELFF; CDR3 DNA: TGTGCCAGCAGCCTCATGACTAGCAGGAACACCGGGGAGCTGTTTTTT
clone size: -; J gene: TRBJ1-1; D gene: -; V gene: TRBV19; CDR3 protein: CASSIVLSREAFF; CDR3 DNA: TGTGCCAGTAGTATAGTGTTGTCGCGTGAAGCTTTCTTT
clone size: -; J gene: TRBJ1-6; D gene: -; V gene: TRBV5-4; CDR3 protein: CASSLDPGYNSPLHF; CDR3 DNA: TGTGCCAGCAGCTTGGATCCGGGCTATAATTCACCCCTCCACTTT
clone size: once; J gene: TRBJ2-3; D gene: -; V gene: TRBV27; CDR3 protein: CASGPNPRVGGTDTQYF; CDR3 DNA: TGTGCCAGCGGCCCAAACCCCCGGGTGGGGGGTACAGATACGCAGTATTTT
clone size: -; J gene: TRBJ2-5; D gene: TRBD2; V gene: TRBV18; CDR3 protein: CASSPGLAGETQYF; CDR3 DNA: TGTGCCAGCTCACCAGGACTAGCGGGGGAGACCCAGTACTTC
clone size: once; J gene: TRBJ2-7; D gene: TRBD2; V gene: TRBV9; CDR3 protein: CASSVETSGIAEQYF; CDR3 DNA: TGTGCCAGCAGCGTAGAAACTAGCGGGATAGCCGAGCAGTACTTC
clone size: few; J gene: TRBJ1-5; D gene: -; V gene: TRBV4-1; CDR3 protein: CASSQVAEGNQPQHF; CDR3 DNA: TGCGCCAGCAGCCAAGTAGCGGAGGGCAATCAGCCCCAGCATTTT
clone size: -; J gene: TRBJ2-3; D gene: -; V gene: TRBV15; CDR3 protein: CATSRDRIGTSTDTQYF; CDR3 DNA: TGTGCCACCAGCAGAGATAGAATAGGGACAAGCACAGATACGCAGTATTTT
clone size: -; J gene: TRBJ2-1; D gene: -; V gene: TRBV6-5; CDR3 protein: CASSLTGYNEQFF; CDR3 DNA: TGTGCCAGCAGTTTGACTGGATACAATGAGCAGTTCTTC
clone size: few; J gene: TRBJ2-3; D gene: TRBD1; V gene: TRBV7-2; CDR3 protein: CASSQDRGKTDTQYF; CDR3 DNA: TGTGCCAGCAGCCAGGACAGGGGCAAAACAGATACGCAGTATTTT
clone size: few; J gene: TRBJ1-6; D gene: -; V gene: TRBV5-4; CDR3 protein: CASSWGVDNSPLHF; CDR3 DNA: TGTGCCAGCAGCTGGGGGGTTGATAATTCACCCCTCCACTTT
clone size: -; J gene: TRBJ1-6; D gene: -; V gene: TRBV3-1/TRBV3-2; CDR3 protein: CASSQDITANSPLHF; CDR3 DNA: TGTGCCAGCAGCCAAGATATAACTGCTAATTCACCCCTCCACTTT
clone size: -; J gene: TRBJ2-7; D gene: -; V gene: TRBV6-6; CDR3 protein: CASSYLAESSYEQYF; CDR3 DNA: TGTGCCAGCAGTTACCTTGCGGAAAGCTCCTACGAGCAGTACTTC
clone size: -; J gene: TRBJ2-7; D gene: -; V gene: TRBV7-9; CDR3 protein: CASSSDRHSSYEQYF; CDR3 DNA: TGTGCCAGCAGCTCGGACAGACACAGCTCCTACGAGCAGTACTTC
clone size: -; J gene: TRBJ1-4; D gene: TRBD1; V gene: TRBV4-2; CDR3 protein: CASSQGQGMDEKLFF; CDR3 DNA: TGTGCCAGCAGCCAGGGACAGGGGATGGATGAAAAACTGTTTTTT
clone size: once; J gene: TRBJ2-1; D gene: TRBD1; V gene: TRBV6-4; CDR3 protein: CASSVTGTGTYEQFF; CDR3 DNA: TGTGCCAGCAGTGTAACCGGGACAGGGACTTATGAGCAGTTCTTC
clone size: -; J gene: TRBJ2-1; D gene: TRBD2; V gene: TRBV4-1; CDR3 protein: CASSQDPAGTYNEQFF; CDR3 DNA: TGCGCCAGCAGCCAAGATCCAGCGGGGACCTACAATGAGCAGTTCTTC
clone size: few; J gene: TRBJ2-3; D gene: TRBD1; V gene: TRBV2; CDR3 protein: CASSPGQSTDTQYF; CDR3 DNA: TGTGCCAGCAGTCCGGGACAGAGCACAGATACGCAGTATTTT
clone size: -; J gene: TRBJ2-1; D gene: -; V gene: TRBV6-2/TRBV6-3; CDR3 protein: CASSSRGAGSYNEQFF; CDR3 DNA: TGTGCCAGCAGTTCCAGGGGGGCTGGCTCCTACAATGAGCAGTTCTTC
clone size: -; J gene: TRBJ2-4; D gene: TRBD1; V gene: TRBV27; CDR3 protein: CASSPGGGMNIQYF; CDR3 DNA: TGTGCCAGCAGCCCAGGGGGCGGAATGAACATTCAGTACTTC
clone size: -; J gene: TRBJ2-2; D gene: TRBD1; V gene: TRBV6-4; CDR3 protein: CASSEIGQGDNTGELFF; CDR3 DNA: TGTGCCAGCAGTGAAATCGGACAGGGTGATAACACCGGGGAGCTGTTTTTT
clone size: -; J gene: TRBJ2-3; D gene: TRBD1; V gene: TRBV5-1; CDR3 protein: CASSGGQGVRLRTDTQYF; CDR3 DNA: TGCGCCAGCAGCGGGGGACAGGGGGTGAGACTACGCACAGATACGCAGTATTTT
clone size: -; J gene: TRBJ2-3; D gene: -; V gene: TRBV2; CDR3 protein: CASSPSRVSTDTQYF; CDR3 DNA: TGTGCCAGCAGCCCCTCGAGGGTTAGCACAGATACGCAGTATTTT
clone size: -; J gene: TRBJ2-6; D gene: -; V gene: TRBV2; CDR3 protein: CASDPTGFGANVLTF; CDR3 DNA: TGTGCCAGCGACCCCACGGGATTTGGGGCCAACGTCCTGACTTTC
clone size: -; J gene: TRBJ2-3; D gene: TRBD1; V gene: TRBV5-4; CDR3 protein: CASSLNDRADTQYF; CDR3 DNA: TGTGCCAGCAGCTTGAACGACAGGGCAGATACGCAGTATTTT